This TCR beta chain came from a study of cytomegalovirus exposure and HLA in healthy donors. The V gene lost 4 bases and the J gene lost 4 bases, with 16 bases spanning the gap. CDR1 SEHNR and CDR2 FQNEAQ come from the germline V gene (reference sequence). The CDR3 covers 16 residues. With 60 Vbeta and 13 Jbeta primers, the PCR was carried out. The assay was immunoSEQ multiplex PCR, and TCRdb's table has in-frame clones only and misses some. The repertoire holds over 100,000 clones, about 81% seen once, with roughly 7.7% in the top ten. Sequencing was performed on PBMCs. The sequence was collected from a woman in her forties or fifties in good health and CMV-seropositive. The chain couples TRBV7-9 to TRBJ2-2, with D possibly being TRBD1 (6 bases). CDR3: CASSSRQDVGTGELFF. CDR3 sequence (DNA): TGTGCCAGCAGCTCTCGACAGGACGTGGGCACCGGGGAGCTGTTTTTT.